Reported below is one T cell receptor beta chain. Its target is unknown. These data belong to a study of OX40 agonist ivuxolimab in advanced cancers. Sequencing was performed with immunoSEQ multiplex PCR; in TCRdb, only in-frame clones are kept and a portion is missing. The table shows around 62,000 clones, with around 84% occurring only once. The V gene lost 6 bases and the J gene lost 8 bases, with 14 bases spanning the gap. The CDR3 sequence is 13 residues long. Germline V lookup: CDR1 MDHEN, CDR2 SYDVKM. Findings of the study overall: In CD8+ T cells, expanded clones were on average more numerous than in CD4+.

This TCR was sampled from an adult with an advanced solid tumor such as melanoma, head and neck, liver or kidney cancer. The chain joins TRBV28 to TRBJ2-1; D is uncertain. Sequenced here: CD4+ or CD8+ T cells sorted from blood, sampled in a trial of the OX40 agonist ivuxolimab. CDR3 bases: TGTGCCAGCAGCACGGGTACGAGGCATGAGCAGTTCTTC. Encoded protein: CASSTGTRHEQFF.